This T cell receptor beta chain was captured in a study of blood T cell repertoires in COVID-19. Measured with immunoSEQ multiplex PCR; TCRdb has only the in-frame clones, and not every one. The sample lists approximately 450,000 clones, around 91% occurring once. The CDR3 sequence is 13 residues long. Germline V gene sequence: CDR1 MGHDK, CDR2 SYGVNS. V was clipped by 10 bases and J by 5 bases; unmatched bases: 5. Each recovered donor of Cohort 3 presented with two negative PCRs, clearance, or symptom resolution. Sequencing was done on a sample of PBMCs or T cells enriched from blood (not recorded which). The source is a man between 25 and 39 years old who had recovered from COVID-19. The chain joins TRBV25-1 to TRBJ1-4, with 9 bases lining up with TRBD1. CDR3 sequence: CATAGTGNEKLFF. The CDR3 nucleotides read TGTGCCACCGCCGGGACAGGGAATGAAAAACTGTTTTTT.